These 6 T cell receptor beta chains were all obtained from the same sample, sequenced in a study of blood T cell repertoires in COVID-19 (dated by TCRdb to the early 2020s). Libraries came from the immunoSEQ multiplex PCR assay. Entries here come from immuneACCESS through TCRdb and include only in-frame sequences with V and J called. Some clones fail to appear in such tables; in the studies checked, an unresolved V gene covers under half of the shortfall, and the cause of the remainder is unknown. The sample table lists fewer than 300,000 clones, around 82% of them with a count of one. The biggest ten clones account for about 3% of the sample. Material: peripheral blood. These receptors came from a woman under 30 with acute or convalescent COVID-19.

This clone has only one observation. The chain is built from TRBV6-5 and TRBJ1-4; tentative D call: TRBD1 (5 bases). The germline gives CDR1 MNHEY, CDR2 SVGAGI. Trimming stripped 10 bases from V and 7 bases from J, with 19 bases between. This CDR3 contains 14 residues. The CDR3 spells CATIQFTGGEKLFF. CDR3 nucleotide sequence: TGTGCCACCATACAATTCACAGGCGGTGAAAAACTGTTTTTT.

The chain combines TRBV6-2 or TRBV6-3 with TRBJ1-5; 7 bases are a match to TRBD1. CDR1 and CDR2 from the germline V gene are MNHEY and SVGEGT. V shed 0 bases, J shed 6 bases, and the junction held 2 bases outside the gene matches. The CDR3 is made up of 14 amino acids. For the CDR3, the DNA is TGTGCCAGCAGTTACTCAGGGGGCGGTCAGCCCCAGCATTTT. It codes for CASSYSGGGQPQHF.

This chain's CDR3 is CASSPLAPDNEQFF. As DNA, the CDR3 is TGTGCCAGCAGCCCACTAGCGCCGGACAATGAGCAGTTCTTC. The chain combines TRBV5-4 with TRBJ2-1; 7 nucleotides line up with TRBD2. CDR1 is SGHNT and CDR2 is YYREEE in the germline V gene (reference sequence). The CDR3 covers 14 residues. Unmatched junction bases numbered 6, after V lost 4 bases and J lost 5 bases.

In DNA form, the CDR3 reads TGTGCCAGCAGCTTTACGAACAGGGGCGACGAGCAGTACTTC. This encodes CASSFTNRGDEQYF. The rearrangement joins TRBV11-3 to TRBJ2-7, with 7 bases that match TRBD1. The CDR3 sequence is 14 residues long. Germline CDR1 reads SGHNT; CDR2 reads YENEEA. V lost 3 bases, J lost 5 bases, and 7 bases stayed unmatched.

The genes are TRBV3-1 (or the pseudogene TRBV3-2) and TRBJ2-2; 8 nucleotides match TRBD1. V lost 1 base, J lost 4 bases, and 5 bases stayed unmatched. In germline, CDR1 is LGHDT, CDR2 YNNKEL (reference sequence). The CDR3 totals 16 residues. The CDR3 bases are TGTGCCAGCAGCCAAGGGACAGGGTGGGGCACCGGGGAGCTGTTTTTT. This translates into CASSQGTGWGTGELFF.

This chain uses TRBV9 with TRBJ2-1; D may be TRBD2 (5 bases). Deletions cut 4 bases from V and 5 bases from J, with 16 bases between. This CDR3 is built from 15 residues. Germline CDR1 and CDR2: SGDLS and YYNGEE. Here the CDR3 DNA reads TGTGCCAGCAGCCCCCCCGATGGGAGTAACAATGAGCAGTTCTTC. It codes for CASSPPDGSNNEQFF.